This T cell receptor (beta chain) was captured in a study of T cell changes during pregnancy in multiple sclerosis. Germline V gene data show CDR1 as MRHNA and CDR2 as SNTAGT. The CDR3 extends over 16 amino acids. J lost 7 bases, V lost 0 bases, and 9 bases had no gene match. This clone was seen a single time. Sequenced by immunoSEQ multiplex PCR; TCRdb stores in-frame clones only, minus some. The table records some 37,000 clones, 88% of them present only once. The rearrangement links TRBV6-4 to TRBJ2-1, with 7 bases aligning to TRBD2. The TCR was taken from a female donor with multiple sclerosis, enrolled in a pregnancy study. The specimen was CD4+ T cells from peripheral blood mononuclear cells, collected before pregnancy. The chain's CDR3 is CASSDSGGSLGNEQFF. The CDR3 nucleotides are TGTGCCAGCAGTGACTCGGGCGGGAGCTTAGGGAATGAGCAGTTCTTC.